This entry describes one TCR beta chain. This table comes from immunoSEQ multiplex PCR, and its TCRdb copy is limited to in-frame clones, with some not included. The sample lists 120,000 to 150,000 clones, 70% to 85% occurring once. This specimen comes from a study of blood T cell repertoires in COVID-19. Study overall: Donors in the United States, Italy and Spain gave samples during acute or convalescent COVID-19.

V was trimmed by 2 bases and J by 7 bases, leaving 5 bases between them. Germline assignment: CDR1 KGHDR and CDR2 SFDVKD. The CDR3 has 12 residues. Specimen: peripheral blood. This chain connects TRBV24-1 to TRBJ1-5; D ambiguous. This clonotype was obtained from a human donor in a cohort sampled during active COVID-19. This chain's CDR3 is CATSDSGQPQHF. DNA for the CDR3: TGTGCCACCAGTGATTCGGGGCAGCCCCAGCATTTT.